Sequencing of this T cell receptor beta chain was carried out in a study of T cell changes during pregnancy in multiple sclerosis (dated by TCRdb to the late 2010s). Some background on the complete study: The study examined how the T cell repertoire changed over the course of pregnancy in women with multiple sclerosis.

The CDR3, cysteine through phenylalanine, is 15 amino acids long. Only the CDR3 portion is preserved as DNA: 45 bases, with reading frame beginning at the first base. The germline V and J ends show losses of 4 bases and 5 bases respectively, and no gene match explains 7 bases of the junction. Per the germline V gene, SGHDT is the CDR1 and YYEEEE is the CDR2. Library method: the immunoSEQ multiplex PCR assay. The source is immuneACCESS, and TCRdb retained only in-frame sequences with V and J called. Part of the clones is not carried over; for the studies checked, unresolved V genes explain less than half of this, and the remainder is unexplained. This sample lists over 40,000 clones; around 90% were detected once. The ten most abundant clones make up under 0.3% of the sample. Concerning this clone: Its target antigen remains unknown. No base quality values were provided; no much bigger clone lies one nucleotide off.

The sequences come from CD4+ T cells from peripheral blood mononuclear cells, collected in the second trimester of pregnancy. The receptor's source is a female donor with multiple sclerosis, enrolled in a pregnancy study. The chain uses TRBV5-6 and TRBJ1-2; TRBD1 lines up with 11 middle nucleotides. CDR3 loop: CASSPGTGGEYGYTF. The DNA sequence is TGTGCCAGCAGCCCTGGGACAGGGGGAGAGTATGGCTACACCTTC. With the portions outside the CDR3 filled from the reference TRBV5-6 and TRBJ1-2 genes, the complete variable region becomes DAGVTQSPTHLIKTRGQQVTLRCSPKSGHDTVSWYQQALGQGPQFIFQYYEEEERQRGNFPDRFSGHQFPNYSSELNVNALLLGDSALYLCASSPGTGGEYGYTFGSGTRLTVV.